The clone carrying this T cell receptor beta chain turned up a few times. Its antigen is unidentified. This sample was included in a study of T cells in narcolepsy. Study in general: Donors had narcolepsy type 1 or type 2, or were healthy controls.

Clones were read by immunoSEQ multiplex PCR, and TCRdb kept only the in-frame ones, dropping some. The sample holds roughly 30,000 clones, just under 80% seen once. CDR3 length equals 17 residues. Germline values: CDR1 SGHNT, CDR2 YYREEE (reference sequence). V lost 0 bases and J 2 bases, leaving 15 bases between the germline ends. Overall study results and limits: Same-patient CSF and blood CD4+ T cell clonotypes included HCRT-specific and TRIB2-specific autoreactive ones. Autoreactive clonotypes reportedly recurred in blood of same and different patients, not controls.

The rearrangement links TRBV5-4 to TRBJ1-3; possibly TRBD1 for D (6 bases). The clonotype originates from a human donor with narcolepsy. The material sequenced was CD45RA- memory CD4+ T cells from PBMCs. CDR3 sequence reads: CASSLATGTRPGNTIYF. In nucleotides, the CDR3 is TGTGCCAGCAGCTTGGCTACCGGGACAAGACCTGGAAACACCATATATTTT. Filled out from reference TRBV5-4 and TRBJ1-3, the complete variable domain reads ETGVTQSPTHLIKTRGQQVTLRCSSQSGHNTVSWYQQALGQGPQFIFQYYREEENGRGNFPPRFSGLQFPNYSSELNVNALELDDSALYLCASSLATGTRPGNTIYFGEGSWLTVV.